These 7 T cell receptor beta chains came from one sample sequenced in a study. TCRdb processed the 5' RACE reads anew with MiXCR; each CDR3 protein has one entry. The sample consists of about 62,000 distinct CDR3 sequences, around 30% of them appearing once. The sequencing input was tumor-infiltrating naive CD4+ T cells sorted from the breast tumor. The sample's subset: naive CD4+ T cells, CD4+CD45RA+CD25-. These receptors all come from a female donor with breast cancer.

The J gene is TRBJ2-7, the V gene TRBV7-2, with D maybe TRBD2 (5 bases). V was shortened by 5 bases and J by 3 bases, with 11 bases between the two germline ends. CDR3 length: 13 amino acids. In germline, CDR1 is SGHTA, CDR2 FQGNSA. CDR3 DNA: TGTGCCAGCAGCCCACCCGGGAACTACGAGCAGTACTTC. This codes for CASSPPGNYEQYF.

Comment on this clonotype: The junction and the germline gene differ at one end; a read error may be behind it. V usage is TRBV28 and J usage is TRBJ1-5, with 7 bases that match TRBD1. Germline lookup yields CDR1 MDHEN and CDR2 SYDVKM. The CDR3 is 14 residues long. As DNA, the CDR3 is TGTGCCAGCAGGACAGGGAGAAGTAATCAGCCCCAGCAGTTT. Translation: CASRTGRSNQPQQF.

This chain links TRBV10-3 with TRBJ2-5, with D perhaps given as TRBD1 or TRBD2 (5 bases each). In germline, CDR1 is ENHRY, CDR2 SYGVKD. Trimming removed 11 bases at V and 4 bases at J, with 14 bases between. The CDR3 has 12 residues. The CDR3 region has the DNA TGTGCCGCAAGCCCCGGGACAGAGACCCAGTACTTC. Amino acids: CAASPGTETQYF.

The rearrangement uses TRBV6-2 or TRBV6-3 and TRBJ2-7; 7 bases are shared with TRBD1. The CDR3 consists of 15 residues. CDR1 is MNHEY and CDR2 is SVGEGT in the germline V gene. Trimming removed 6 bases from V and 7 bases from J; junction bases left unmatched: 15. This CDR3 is CASSPRYGQVGEQYF. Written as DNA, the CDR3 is TGTGCCAGCAGCCCAAGGTATGGACAGGTCGGAGAGCAGTACTTC.

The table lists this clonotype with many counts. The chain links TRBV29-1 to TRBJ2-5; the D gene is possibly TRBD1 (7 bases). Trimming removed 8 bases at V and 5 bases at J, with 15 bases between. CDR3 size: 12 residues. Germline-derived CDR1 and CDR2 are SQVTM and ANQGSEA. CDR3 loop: CSSIPGGETQYF. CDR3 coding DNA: TGCAGCTCCATTCCAGGGGGGGAGACCCAGTACTTC.

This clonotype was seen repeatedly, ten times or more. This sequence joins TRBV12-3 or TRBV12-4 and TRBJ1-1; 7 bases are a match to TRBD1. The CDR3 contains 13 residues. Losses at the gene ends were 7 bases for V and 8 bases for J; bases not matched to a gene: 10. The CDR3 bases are TGTGCCAGCACCATTAGGGGGCTGAACGAAGCTTTCTTT. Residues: CASTIRGLNEAFF.

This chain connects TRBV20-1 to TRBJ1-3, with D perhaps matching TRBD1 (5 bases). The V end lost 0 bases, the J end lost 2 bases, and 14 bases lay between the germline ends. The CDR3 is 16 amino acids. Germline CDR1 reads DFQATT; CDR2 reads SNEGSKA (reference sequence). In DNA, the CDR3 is TGCAGTGCTAGAGATCGACTGGGGGGTACTGGAAACACCATATATTTT. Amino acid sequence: CSARDRLGGTGNTIYF.